The clone carrying this TCR beta chain was observed many times. The data are from a study of T cells after yellow fever vaccination. Looked up from germline, CDR1 is SGHTA and CDR2 is FQGNSA. V shed 5 bases and J shed 3 bases, with 14 bases lying between them. This CDR3 region has 14 residues. TCRdb re-called the 5' RACE reads with MiXCR, one entry per CDR3 protein. The top ten clones hold just under 2.5% of a sample with approximately 120,000 distinct CDR3 sequences, around 7.7% of them seen once. This receptor was taken from a man aged 18 to 29 who received the YFV17D yellow fever vaccine. V usage is TRBV7-2 and J usage is TRBJ2-7, with TRBD2 as a possible D gene (6 bases). The sample was CD4+ T cells sorted from PBMCs, taken 9 to 11 days after the first yellow fever vaccination. The CDR3 DNA reads TGTGCCAGCAGCCTAGAGGCGGGGAACTACGAGCAGTACGTC. Translated, it gives CASSLEAGNYEQYV.